These T cell receptor beta chains were read from a single sample in a study of shared clonotypes between healthy human individuals. TCRdb's table, derived via immunoSEQ multiplex PCR, lists solely in-frame clones and lacks some. The sample shows some 2,500,000 clones, over 85% of them seen only once. Sequenced input: naive CD4+ T cells from PBMCs. The receptor set was obtained from a man between 18 and 35 years old in good health. Some clones in this sample may be carry-over from other donors' samples. Both conserved end residues are part of each CDR3. The D gene is left open where the match is weak. Where a row states a size, it is once, few, many or the class of an expanded clone; other rows omit it.

j_call d_call v_call clone_size cdr3_nt cdr3_aa
TRBJ2-7 TRBD2 TRBV4-1 . TGCGCCAGCAGCCACCTGGGGGGAGGGGAGCAGTACTTC CASSHLGGGEQYF
TRBJ2-3 TRBD1 TRBV28 . TGTGCCAGCAGTTTATTCGGGACAGGGGGTGGCACAGATACGCAGTATTTT CASSLFGTGGGTDTQYF
TRBJ2-7 . TRBV5-6 once TGTGCCAGCAGCTCCCTTGGGGTCGGGCAGTACTTC CASSSLGVGQYF
TRBJ2-3 . TRBV28 . TGTGCCAGCAGTTTGACTGGAATCGTGTCGCAGTATTTT CASSLTGIVSQYF
TRBJ2-7 . TRBV28 . TGTGCCAGCAGTTTATCCCCACAGGGAGGCTACGAGCAGTACTTC CASSLSPQGGYEQYF
TRBJ2-7 . TRBV6-5 . TGTGCCAGCAGTTCGACTAGAACCTACGAGCAGTACTTC CASSSTRTYEQYF
TRBJ2-1 TRBD1 TRBV4-3 . TGCGCCAGCAGCCAAGAGTTGGCAGGGGGCTATAATGAGCAGTTCTTC CASSQELAGGYNEQFF
TRBJ1-2 . TRBV7-2 . TGTGCCAGCAGCTTAACAGGGCGCTATGGCTACACCTTC CASSLTGRYGYTF
TRBJ2-7 . TRBV5-8 . TGTGCCAGCAGCCACCAGGAGGCGGGCTACGAGCAGTACTTC CASSHQEAGYEQYF
TRBJ2-7 TRBD2 TRBV19 once TGTGCCAGTAGTATTGGGGGGGAACCCTACGAGCAGTACTTC CASSIGGEPYEQYF
TRBJ2-5 . TRBV10-3 . TGTGCCATCAGTGGGAGGGGTCCAGAGACCCAGTACTTC CAISGRGPETQYF
TRBJ2-1 . TRBV4-1 . TGCGCCAGCAGCCCGACCCGGGCTCGCTACAATGAGCAGTTCTTC CASSPTRARYNEQFF